A single sample is the source of the 10 T cell receptor beta chains below, sequenced in a study of blood T cells in healthy people across ages. Primed by a sample-barcoded 5' primer and a J-beta primer mix, a second PCR proceeded for about 7 to 11 cycles. TCRdb independently ran MiXCR on the 5' RACE reads; one entry per CDR3 protein. This table has some 940,000 distinct CDR3 sequences, about 29% appearing once. The same data also contributed to another study, on T cells of mothers and their children.

Source material: blood. Receptor source: a woman in her forties in good health.

V usage is TRBV6-4 and J usage is TRBJ2-1; D remains unclear. V shed 6 bases and J shed 6 bases, with 12 bases lying between them. Germline V CDR1 and CDR2: MRHNA, SNTAGT. The CDR3 is made up of 13 amino acids. CDR3 in DNA: TGTGCCAGCAGGGGGTGGACGGGCAATGAGCAGTTCTTC. The encoded protein is CASRGWTGNEQFF.

A word on this clonotype: One end of the junction is discordant with germline, which a read error may explain. CDR3 amino acids: CASSPTGGAMNQPRHF. The CDR3 DNA reads as TGTGCCAGCAGCCCTACTGGGGGGGCCATGAATCAGCCCCGGCATTTT. The chain combines TRBV7-8 with TRBJ1-5, with a tentative D call TRBD1 (6 bases). Germline lookup yields CDR1 SGHVS and CDR2 FQNEAQ. There are 16 residues in the CDR3.

Many counts were recorded for this clonotype. The chain links TRBV27 to TRBJ2-7; 8 nucleotides match TRBD1. Germline V gene data show CDR1 as MNHEY and CDR2 as SMNVEV (reference sequence). V shed 5 bases and J 6 bases; nucleotides not matched to a gene: 12. This CDR3 contains 15 residues. The CDR3 DNA is TGTGCCAGCAGTCCCCGGACAGGGACCTTCAGCGAGCAGTACTTC. This encodes CASSPRTGTFSEQYF.

This clonotype was observed at least ten times. This chain connects TRBV10-3 to TRBJ2-3; D assignment may be TRBD1 or TRBD2 (7 bases each). With 10 bases removed from V and 5 bases from J, the gap between germline ends came to 22 bases. The germline CDR1 and CDR2 sequences are ENHRY and SYGVKD. The CDR3 is 15 amino acids. The CDR3 coding sequence is TGTGCCACTGGAGGGGGCGGGGGCCCTATAGATACGCAGTATTTT. This encodes CATGGGGGPIDTQYF.

This clonotype has a handful of counts. The V gene is TRBV28, the J gene TRBJ1-2, with D uncertain. This CDR3 is 12 amino acids long. CDR1 is MDHEN and CDR2 is SYDVKM in the germline V gene. V was shortened by 7 bases and J by 0 bases, with 6 bases between the two germline ends. The CDR3 spells CASTWTNYGYTF. In nucleotides, the CDR3 is TGTGCCAGCACGTGGACTAACTATGGCTACACCTTC.

The chain couples TRBV18 to TRBJ2-5; weak D call: TRBD1 (6 bases). Trimming took off 6 bases at V and 5 bases at J, with 16 bases between the two ends. CDR3 length: 14 residues. Per germline, CDR1 KGHSH and CDR2 LQKENI. In DNA form, the CDR3 reads TGTGCCAGCTCGGAAGCAGGGGTAAAGGAGACCCAGTACTTC. It is translated as CASSEAGVKETQYF. The variable domain in full, completed from reference TRBV18 and TRBJ2-5, reads NAGVMQNPRHLVRRRGQEARLRCSPMKGHSHVYWYRQLPEEGLKFMVYLQKENIIDESGMPKERFSAEFPKEGPSILRIQQVVRGDSAAYFCASSEAGVKETQYFGPGTRLLVL.

This clonotype has a count of ten or more. The V call is TRBV24-1, the J call TRBJ2-5; 7 nucleotides align to TRBD1. Germline assignment: CDR1 KGHDR and CDR2 SFDVKD. V was clipped by 4 bases and J by 4 bases; unmatched bases: 8. The CDR3 is 15 residues long. As DNA, the CDR3 is TGTGCCACCAGTGAGCATCGACAGGGTGGAGAGACCCAGTACTTC. Translation gives CATSEHRQGGETQYF.

The chain joins TRBV9 to TRBJ2-2; no reliable D call. The CDR3 contains 15 residues. Germline CDR1 is SGDLS and CDR2 is YYNGEE. V was shortened by 1 base and J by 3 bases, with 10 bases between the two germline ends. The CDR3 region is CASSVNQMYTGELFF. CDR3 DNA: TGTGCCAGCAGCGTAAATCAGATGTACACCGGGGAGCTGTTTTTT.

This clonotype was found a few times. This chain links TRBV28 with TRBJ1-2; the match to TRBD1 covers 7 bases. CDR3 length equals 13 residues. CDR1 and CDR2 from the germline V gene are MDHEN and SYDVKM. The ends lost 7 bases at V and 4 bases at J; junction bases unmatched: 6. The CDR3 bases are TGTGCCAGCACCCTGGGACAGTTCTATGGCTACACCTTC. Its translation: CASTLGQFYGYTF.

This chain uses TRBV12-3 or TRBV12-4 with TRBJ1-6, with 9 bases aligning to TRBD1. With 5 bases clipped from V and 7 bases from J, the junction kept 6 bases outside the gene matches. The CDR3 totals 15 residues. The CDR3 protein is CASSKTGTGNSPLHF. CDR3 in DNA: TGTGCCAGCAGTAAAACCGGGACAGGGAATTCACCCCTCCACTTT.